This T cell receptor (beta chain) was recovered during a study of Tregs in tolerant kidney transplant recipients. The data were produced by immunoSEQ multiplex PCR, yet TCRdb's version contains in-frame clones alone and is incomplete. The sample has over 60,000 clones; roughly 89% are singletons. V lost 8 bases, J lost 1 base, and 11 bases lay in between. The CDR3 has 12 amino acids. Germline CDR1 and CDR2: GTSNPN and SVGIG (reference sequence). The receptor comes from a human donor in good health. V is TRBV30 and J is TRBJ1-1, with D perhaps matching TRBD1 (6 bases). The material sequenced was CD4+ T cells from blood. This CDR3 reads CARDNGNTEAFF. The CDR3 DNA reads as TGTGCCAGGGACAATGGGAACACTGAAGCTTTCTTT.